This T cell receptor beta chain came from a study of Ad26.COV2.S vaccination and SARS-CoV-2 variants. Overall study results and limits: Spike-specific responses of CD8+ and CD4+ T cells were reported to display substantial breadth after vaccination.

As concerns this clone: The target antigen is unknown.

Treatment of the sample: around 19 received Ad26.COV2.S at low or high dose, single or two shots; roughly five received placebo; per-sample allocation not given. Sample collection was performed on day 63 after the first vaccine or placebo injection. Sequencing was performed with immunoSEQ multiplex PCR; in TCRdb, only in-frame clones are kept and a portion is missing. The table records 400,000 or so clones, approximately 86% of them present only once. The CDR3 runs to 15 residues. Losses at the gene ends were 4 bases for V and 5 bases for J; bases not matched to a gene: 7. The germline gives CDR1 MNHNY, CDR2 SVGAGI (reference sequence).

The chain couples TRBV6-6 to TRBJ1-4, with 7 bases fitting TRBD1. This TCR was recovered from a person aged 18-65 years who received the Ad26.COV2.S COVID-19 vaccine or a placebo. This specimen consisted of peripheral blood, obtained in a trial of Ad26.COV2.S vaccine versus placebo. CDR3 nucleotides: TGTGCCAGCAGTTTCGAGGGCAGGGGGAATGAAAAACTGTTTTTT. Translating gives CASSFEGRGNEKLFF.